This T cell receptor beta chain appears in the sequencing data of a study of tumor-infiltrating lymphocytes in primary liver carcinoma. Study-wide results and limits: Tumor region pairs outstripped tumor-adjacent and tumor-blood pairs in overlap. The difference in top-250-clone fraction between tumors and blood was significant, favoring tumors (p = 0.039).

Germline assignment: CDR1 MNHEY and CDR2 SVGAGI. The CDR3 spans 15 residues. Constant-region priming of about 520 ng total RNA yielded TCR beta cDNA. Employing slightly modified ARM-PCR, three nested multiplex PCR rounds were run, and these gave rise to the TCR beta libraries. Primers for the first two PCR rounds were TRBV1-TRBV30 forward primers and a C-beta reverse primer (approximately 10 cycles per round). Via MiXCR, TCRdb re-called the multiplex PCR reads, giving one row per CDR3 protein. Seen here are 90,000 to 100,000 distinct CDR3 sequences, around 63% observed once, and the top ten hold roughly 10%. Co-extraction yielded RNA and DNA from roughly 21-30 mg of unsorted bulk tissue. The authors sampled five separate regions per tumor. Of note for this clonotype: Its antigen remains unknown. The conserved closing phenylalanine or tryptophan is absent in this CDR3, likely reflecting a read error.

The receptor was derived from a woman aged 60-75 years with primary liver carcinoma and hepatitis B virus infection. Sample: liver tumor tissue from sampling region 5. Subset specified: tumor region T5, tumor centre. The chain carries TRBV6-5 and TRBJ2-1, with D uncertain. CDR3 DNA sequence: TGTGCCGGCAGTCCAAAATGGATAGACTACAATGAGCAGTTCCTC. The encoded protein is CAGSPKWIDYNEQFL.